Listed here are 15 T cell receptor beta chains from one sample, sequenced in a study of Tregs in tolerant kidney transplant recipients. Using immunoSEQ multiplex PCR, the repertoire was profiled, and TCRdb retains in-frame clones only, with some absent. Of under 300,000 clones detected, around 81% appear once; the ten largest clones hold roughly 0.67%. Sequenced: CD4+ T cells from blood. All receptors derive from a human donor in good health.

The rearrangement links TRBV11-2 to TRBJ1-3, with D tentatively TRBD1 (6 bases). The V gene lost 2 bases and the J gene lost 4 bases, with 12 bases spanning the gap. The V gene's germline CDR1 is SGHAT and CDR2 FQNNGV. The CDR3 totals 15 residues. CDR3: CASSLRRGAGNTIYF. The CDR3 region has the DNA TGTGCCAGCAGCTTAAGACGGGGGGCCGGAAACACCATATATTTT.

This chain's CDR3 is CASQRGAEETQYF. CDR3 DNA: TGTGCCTCCCAGAGAGGCGCAGAAGAGACCCAGTACTTC. V is TRBV19 and J is TRBJ2-5; no clear D. The CDR3 length is 13 residues. Germline CDR1 is LNHDA and CDR2 is SQIVND (reference sequence). V lost 11 bases and J lost 3, with 16 bases in between.

The CDR3 loop reads CASSGRTGTGNTGELFF. CDR3 nucleotides: TGTGCCAGCAGCGGACGCACCGGGACAGGGAACACCGGGGAGCTGTTTTTT. The chain combines TRBV9 with TRBJ2-2; TRBD1 agrees at 8 bases. This CDR3 has 17 amino acids. The V gene end was trimmed by 3 bases and the J gene end by 1 base; junction bases not matched to a gene: 8. The germline gives CDR1 SGDLS, CDR2 YYNGEE.

The chain employs TRBV27 and TRBJ2-1, with 8 positions matching TRBD2. Germline V gene lookup returns CDR1 MNHEY and CDR2 SMNVEV (reference sequence). Trimming took 5 bases from V and 4 from J; bases not matched to a gene: 4. The CDR3 contains 14 residues. Written as DNA, the CDR3 is TGTGCCAGCAGTATTCGACTAGCGTACAATGAGCAGTTCTTC. Its translation is CASSIRLAYNEQFF.

The J gene is TRBJ2-7, the V gene TRBV19; TRBD2 matches at 12 bases. The CDR3 is 15 residues long. Germline trimming cut 5 bases from V and 7 bases from J; bases unmatched to any gene: 9. Germline V gene data show CDR1 as LNHDA and CDR2 as SQIVND (reference sequence). The CDR3 DNA sequence: TGTGCCAGTAGTTCACGGACTAGCGGGAAGACTGAGCAGTACTTC. Translated, it gives CASSSRTSGKTEQYF.

The J gene is TRBJ2-3, the V gene TRBV4-1; D gene unclear. Trimming shortened V by 7 bases and J by 5 bases, and 19 bases separated the two germline ends. Germline V gives CDR1 MGHRA, CDR2 YSYEKL. This CDR3 comprises 15 residues. The CDR3 region is CASTPDGELRDTQYF. The CDR3 DNA reads TGCGCCAGCACCCCGGACGGTGAATTAAGAGATACGCAGTATTTT.

The V gene is TRBV2, the J gene TRBJ1-4, with D tentatively TRBD1 (5 bases). V lost 2 bases to trimming and J lost 8 bases, with 12 bases between them. CDR1 and CDR2 from the germline V gene are SNHLY and FYNNEI. The CDR3 runs to 14 residues. DNA for the CDR3: TGTGCCAGCAGTGAAAGGCAGGGAGGGGAAAAACTGTTTTTT. It translates to CASSERQGGEKLFF.

V usage is TRBV5-4 and J usage is TRBJ2-5; TRBD1 is a possible D gene (7 bases). The germline V gene has CDR1 SGHNT and CDR2 YYREEE (reference sequence). The CDR3 totals 14 residues. The ends were cut back, 4 bases at V and 4 bases at J, with 14 bases in the middle. The CDR3 loop reads CASSPKQGGETQYF. CDR3 coding DNA: TGTGCCAGCAGCCCCAAGCAGGGGGGAGAGACCCAGTACTTC.

The V gene is TRBV5-6, the J gene TRBJ2-7; D not certain. CDR1 is SGHDT, CDR2 YYEEEE, per germline. This CDR3 region has 14 residues. V lost 0 bases, J lost 3 bases, and 10 bases lay in between. CDR3 in DNA: TGTGCCAGCAGCTTGGCGGGCCGGAACTACGAGCAGTACTTC. Its protein product is CASSLAGRNYEQYF.

The chain joins TRBV6-6 to TRBJ2-3, with D perhaps matching TRBD1 (5 bases). From germline, CDR1 is MNHNY and CDR2 SVGAGI (reference sequence). V lost 6 bases to trimming and J lost 3 bases, with 19 bases between them. The CDR3 has 16 amino acids. The CDR3 nucleotides read TGTGCCAGCAGCCCCGGCAGGGCACCTCCTACAGATACGCAGTATTTT. Translation: CASSPGRAPPTDTQYF.

The chain employs TRBV18 and TRBJ2-2; D may be TRBD1 (5 bases). The CDR3 covers 14 residues. In germline, CDR1 is KGHSH, CDR2 LQKENI. Trimming shortened V by 6 bases and J by 4 bases, and 12 bases separated the two germline ends. DNA for the CDR3: TGTGCCAGCTCCGACAGTACCATCACCGGGGAGCTGTTTTTT. Amino acid sequence: CASSDSTITGELFF.

This chain uses TRBV9 with TRBJ2-1; no clear D gene. Trimming cost V 3 bases and J 0 bases, with 7 bases left between them. The CDR3 runs 14 residues. Germline V gene lookup returns CDR1 SGDLS and CDR2 YYNGEE. The CDR3 protein is CASSEGGSYNEQFF. CDR3 coding DNA: TGTGCCAGCAGCGAAGGCGGCTCCTACAATGAGCAGTTCTTC.

The chain couples TRBV7-2 to TRBJ1-2; the D gene is possibly TRBD1 (6 bases). The CDR3 sequence is 16 residues long. Germline lookup yields CDR1 SGHTA and CDR2 FQGNSA. The V and J ends lost 5 bases and 4 bases respectively, with 20 bases between them. As DNA, the CDR3 is TGTGCCAGCAGCCCCCCCGGCAGGGGAGCGGCCTATGGCTACACCTTC. This codes for CASSPPGRGAAYGYTF. The variable domain in full, with the rest retrieved from reference TRBV7-2 and TRBJ1-2, is GAGVSQSPSNKVTEKGKDVELRCDPISGHTALYWYRQSLGQGLEFLIYFQGNSAPDKSGLPSDRFSAERTGGSVSTLTIQRTQQEDSAVYLCASSPPGRGAAYGYTFGSGTRLTVV.

CDR3 bases: TGTGCCAGCGCGACAGGGAAGTCTAACTATGGCTACACCTTC. It codes for CASATGKSNYGYTF. The J gene is TRBJ1-2, the V gene TRBV2; 7 nucleotides match TRBD1. J gave up 0 bases and V 8 bases, and 6 bases lay outside the gene matches. The CDR3 spans 14 residues. Germline-derived CDR1 and CDR2 are SNHLY and FYNNEI.

The chain couples TRBV5-1 to TRBJ2-1; D not resolved. The germline CDR1 and CDR2 sequences are SGHRS and YFSETQ. The V end lost 3 bases, the J end lost 0 bases, and 13 bases lay between the germline ends. The CDR3 sequence is 16 residues long. The DNA of the CDR3 is TGCGCCAGCAGCTCCGGCGGAGTCTACTCCTACAATGAGCAGTTCTTC. It specifies CASSSGGVYSYNEQFF.